This paragraph reports one T cell receptor beta chain. Which antigen it targets is not known. No base-level quality is on record; no much larger clone is a single base apart. TCRbeta CDR3 regions were amplified from genomic DNA using the immunoSEQ Assay, a bias-controlled multiplex PCR. On the study's bioinformatics: The number of nucleated cells in each sample was estimated from the amplification of reference gene primers within the assay. Sequence reads were collapsed and filtered to measure the absolute abundance of every unique TCRbeta CDR3 rearrangement. For each sample, productive Simpson clonality was calculated by taking the square root of Simpson's diversity index across productive rearrangements. Imported from immuneACCESS, the table was reduced by TCRdb to in-frame sequences with V and J called. These copies leave out some clones; in studies compared against another copy, an unresolved V gene accounts for under half, and the cause of the remainder is not known. V, J and clone size reflect that table, while D and trimming were determined from the DNA. The sample profile shows around 140,000 clones; around nine tenths of them were found once. The top ten clones comprise 2.5% to 3.5% of the sample.

This sample was included in a study of blood T cell repertoires in COVID-19 (dated by TCRdb to 2020 to 2022). About the investigation overall: Samples covering the acute and convalescent phases of COVID-19 were provided by collaborators in the United States, Italy and Spain. Deeply sampled blood TCRbeta repertoires from subjects exposed to, actively infected with, or recovered from COVID-19 were included in the dataset. The prospective study material was composed of cDNA or gDNA derived from T cells, B-cell-depleted T cells, or PBMCs. The samples were drawn from the first 160 participants of the ongoing ImmuneRACE study and from 1,254 subjects provided by 6 global collaborators. The repertoires were released in a freely available public database meant as a resource for research on the immune response to SARS-CoV-2. Where HLA class I and class II types were available, the types were taken from metadata supplied by the sample provider, not from assay-based typing. A de-identified subject ID, COVID-19 status, age in years and sex were almost always included in the sample metadata. General conclusions and limits of the study: The quantity of clinical and demographic metadata differed by source and by participant and was supplied without curation.

Collaborating institutions collected whole blood in K2EDTA tubes following their own protocols. For TCRbeta analysis, collaborators shipped samples as frozen whole blood, isolated PBMCs, or DNA extracted from either of those sample types. This receptor was taken from a man in his sixties with active or convalescent COVID-19. Sequencing was done on a sample of peripheral blood.

In nucleotides, the sequence is TGTGCCAGAAGCTCGGGGACAGGTAGGGCCCCGAACACTGAAGCTTTCTTT. It translates as CARSSGTGRAPNTEAFF. The chain employs TRBV5-3 and TRBJ1-1, and 8 junctional nucleotides match TRBD1. TRBV5-3 is placed among ORFs of uncertain function. Clipping removes 3 bases from V and 1 base from J, with 11 as the unmatched junction base count. Including cysteine and phenylalanine, the CDR3 has 17 amino acids. Only CDR3 DNA remains: 51 bases, in frame from the first base.